The clone carrying this T cell receptor beta chain was recorded a few times. Germline-derived CDR1 and CDR2 are SEHNR and FQNEAQ (reference sequence). V was shortened by 4 bases and J by 5 bases, with 12 bases between the two germline ends. There are 14 residues in the CDR3. Amplification targeted TCR beta CDR3 regions from RNA transcripts. With the HTBI primer set, the TCR CDR3 went through a first round of RT-PCR. One entry per CDR3 protein, called by TCRdb with MiXCR from the multiplex PCR reads. The sample consists of about 760,000 distinct CDR3 sequences, 35% of them appearing once. This sample is drawn from a study of T cells in Graves' hyperthyroidism and ophthalmopathy.

The clonotype comes from a woman between 35 and 50 years old with Graves' hyperthyroidism. This rearrangement joins TRBV7-9 to TRBJ1-5; weak D call: TRBD1 (5 bases). The sequenced sample was blood. CDR3 sequence: CASSSTTEYQPQHF. The CDR3 nucleotides read TGTGCCAGCAGCTCGACGACAGAATATCAGCCCCAGCATTTT.